This T cell receptor (beta chain) was identified in a study of patients and donors after allogeneic stem cell transplantation. Ten or more counts support this clonotype. The germline gives CDR1 SGHTA, CDR2 FQGNSA. The CDR3 length is 11 residues. The V end was cut by 0 bases, the J end by 10 bases, with 4 bases between. TCRdb reprocessed the RT-PCR reads with MiXCR, giving one entry per CDR3 protein. The sample holds 900,000 to 1,000,000 distinct CDR3 sequences; 18% are singletons and the top ten take 5% to 6.5%. Input material: blood, either unsorted or a sorted T cell fraction (not recorded which). The genes are TRBV7-2 and TRBJ2-1; D gene uncertain. The TCR was taken from a human donor who was either an allogeneic HSCT recipient or a stem cell or donor lymphocyte infusion donor (not recorded which). It is not recorded whose cells these are; they may come from a transplant donor. In DNA, the CDR3 is TGTGCCAGCAGCTTAGCGAAGGAGCAGTTCTTC. Amino acid sequence: CASSLAKEQFF.